The entry that follows covers one T cell receptor (beta chain) sequence. No antigen is known for it. The V and J ends lost 4 bases and 5 bases respectively, with 12 bases between them. Germline assignment: CDR1 SGHRS and CDR2 YFSETQ. This CDR3 has 13 amino acids. cDNA libraries of TCR beta carried unique molecular identifiers. Out of 1 to 10 million T cells, some 500,000 cDNA molecules were generated. TCRdb itself ran the PCR reads through MiXCR, one entry per CDR3 protein. The sample records under 900,000 distinct CDR3 sequences, about 50% being singletons. The sample originates from a study of post-analysis software for immune sequencing data. General study findings and limits: Multiple sclerosis patients showed significantly lower normalized Chao1 diversity than controls did. Comparison of patients with controls showed five TRBV segments more frequent in patients, TRBV5-6, TRBV5-1 and TRBV20-1 among them.

The chain recombines TRBV5-1 with TRBJ1-1; D call uncertain. This TCR was sampled from a girl aged 10-17 years with multiple sclerosis. Sequenced sample: blood. This CDR3 is CASSPYSETEAFF. The CDR3 coding sequence is TGCGCCAGCAGCCCATACAGCGAGACTGAAGCTTTCTTT.